These 10 T cell receptor beta chains were all obtained from the same sample, sequenced in a study of beta chain features in type 1 diabetes (dated by TCRdb to the late 2010s). General conclusions and limits of the study: Type 1 diabetes patients showed a moderate but significant shortening of TCRB CDR3 length in all four CD4+ subsets.

Library method: the immunoSEQ multiplex PCR assay. The High Capacity cDNA Reverse Transcription Kit was used to reverse transcribe all of the isolated RNA, meaning that expressed TCRB transcripts were what got sequenced. TCRdb retrieved this table from immuneACCESS and kept in-frame rearrangements only. Not all clones are present; in checked studies, unresolved V genes account for under half, and no reason is known for the remainder. Within this sample are some 700,000 clones, with around 15% of them counted one time only. The ten biggest clones cover approximately 0.02% of the sample. These TCRs are of unknown antigen specificity. Sample: naive CD4+ T cells from blood. This specimen's cell subset or site label, interpreted: true naive CD4+ T cells. These receptors all stem from a young man with type 1 diabetes.

This clone was seen a handful of times. The chain uses TRBV18 and TRBJ2-7; 10 bases line up with TRBD2. After removal of 3 bases from V and 3 bases from J, the junction contained 14 bases not matched to a gene. Per germline, CDR1 KGHSH and CDR2 LQKENI. This CDR3 comprises 18 residues. Here the CDR3 DNA reads TGTGCCAGCTCACCGGCCGTAGATGGTAGCGGGGGGAGCTACGAGCAGTACTTC. Its protein product is CASSPAVDGSGGSYEQYF. The full variable domain, completed using reference TRBV18 and TRBJ2-7, is NAGVMQNPRHLVRRRGQEARLRCSPMKGHSHVYWYRQLPEEGLKFMVYLQKENIIDESGMPKERFSAEFPKEGPSILRIQQVVRGDSAAYFCASSPAVDGSGGSYEQYFGPGTRLTVT.

The chain uses TRBV19 and TRBJ2-1; 10 nucleotides align to TRBD1. The germline V gene has CDR1 LNHDA and CDR2 SQIVND (reference sequence). The CDR3 runs to 14 residues. Trimming took 4 bases from V and 8 from J; bases not matched to a gene: 5. Here the CDR3 DNA reads TGTGCCAGTAGTAGACAGGGGGCTGTTGATGAGCAGTTCTTC. Its protein product is CASSRQGAVDEQFF.

CDR3 protein: CASSQSPGLGLNEQFF. The DNA for the CDR3 is TGTGCCAGCAGCCAAAGTCCGGGACTAGGGCTAAATGAGCAGTTCTTC. The V call is TRBV27, the J call TRBJ2-1; the match to TRBD2 covers 8 bases. V lost 6 bases to trimming and J lost 7 bases; unmatched junction nucleotides: 14. Germline assignment: CDR1 MNHEY and CDR2 SMNVEV (reference sequence). The CDR3 loop spans 16 amino acids.

This clone was counted only a few times. V is TRBV7-9 and J is TRBJ2-3; D is unclear. Germline V gives CDR1 SEHNR, CDR2 FQNEAQ (reference sequence). The CDR3 extends over 13 amino acids. V lost 5 bases and J lost 6, with 12 bases in between. CDR3 sequence reads: CASSPGDVDTQYF. In DNA, the CDR3 is TGTGCCAGCAGCCCTGGGGATGTCGATACGCAGTATTTT.

This clone has only a few counts. The rearrangement links TRBV30 to TRBJ1-2; TRBD1 is a possible D gene (6 bases). CDR1 and CDR2 (germline): GTSNPN, SVGIG (reference sequence). With 3 bases removed from V and 8 bases from J, the gap between germline ends came to 19 bases. The CDR3 totals 14 residues. CDR3: CAWRTQGGTGGYTF. CDR3 in DNA: TGTGCCTGGAGGACCCAAGGGGGGACGGGGGGCTACACCTTC.

This clone has more than one count but fewer than ten. This chain uses TRBV19 with TRBJ2-7; 9 nucleotides line up with TRBD1. After removal of 5 bases from V and 6 bases from J, the junction contained 8 bases not matched to a gene. The CDR3 loop spans 14 amino acids. Germline V gives CDR1 LNHDA, CDR2 SQIVND (reference sequence). This chain's CDR3 is CASSPGQGIGEQYF. CDR3 sequence (DNA): TGTGCCAGTAGTCCCGGACAGGGGATCGGCGAGCAGTACTTC.

This clone was counted only a few times. The rearrangement uses TRBV7-2 and TRBJ1-1; D uncertain. Between the trimmed V and J ends, which lost 0 bases and 8 bases, there was a span of 7 bases. The CDR3 totals 12 residues. Germline V lookup: CDR1 SGHTA, CDR2 FQGNSA. This chain's CDR3 is CASSLAGCEAFF. The DNA of the CDR3 is TGTGCCAGCAGCTTAGCAGGGTGCGAAGCTTTCTTT.

This clone was seen a few times. The CDR3 DNA reads as TGTGCCAGCAGCGTAGCCAGGGGAAATTCACCCCTCCACTTT. Its protein product is CASSVARGNSPLHF. The V and J genes are TRBV9 and TRBJ1-6, with D possibly TRBD1 on 6 matching bases. The germline V and J ends were trimmed by 0 bases and 7 bases, with 8 bases remaining between them. Germline assignment: CDR1 SGDLS and CDR2 YYNGEE. The CDR3 has 14 amino acids.

The chain links TRBV6-5 to TRBJ1-4; D unclear. The CDR3 is 15 amino acids. Germline CDR1 is MNHEY and CDR2 is SVGAGI. Trimming shortened V by 1 base and J by 7 bases, and 13 bases separated the two germline ends. DNA of the CDR3: TGTGCCAGCAGTTACTTCGCTGGGTCGGGTGAAAAACTGTTTTTT. Translating gives CASSYFAGSGEKLFF.

This clone came up many times. The chain employs TRBV10-3 and TRBJ2-2, with D hard to call. The length of the CDR3 is 12 residues. Germline-derived CDR1 and CDR2 are ENHRY and SYGVKD. V gave up 2 bases and J gave up 3 bases, with 1 base separating them. This CDR3 reads CAISEDTGELFF. The CDR3 DNA reads TGTGCCATCAGTGAGGACACCGGGGAGCTGTTTTTT.